Presented here are 11 T cell receptor beta chains from one specimen sequenced in a study of OX40 agonist ivuxolimab in advanced cancers. The table came from immunoSEQ multiplex PCR; TCRdb's copy has only in-frame clones and leaves some out. The repertoire has fewer than 55,000 clones, under 90% of them found once; the top ten carry under 2%. The source material was CD4+ or CD8+ T cells sorted from blood, sampled in a trial of the OX40 agonist ivuxolimab. Receptors were obtained from an adult with an advanced solid tumor such as melanoma, head and neck, liver or kidney cancer.

The CDR3 region has the DNA TGTGCCAGCAGCCAGGATGGAAACATTCAGTACTTC. This gives the protein CASSQDGNIQYF. This chain connects TRBV9 to TRBJ2-4; unclear D gene. The CDR3 is made up of 12 amino acids. Trimming removed 4 bases from V and 6 bases from J, with 8 bases in between. Germline loops: CDR1 SGDLS, CDR2 YYNGEE.

The V gene is TRBV15, the J gene TRBJ2-1, with 7 bases aligning to TRBD1. After removal of 1 base from V and 4 bases from J, the junction contained 4 bases not matched to a gene. The CDR3 totals 15 residues. Germline V lookup: CDR1 LNHNV, CDR2 YYDKDF (reference sequence). CDR3 amino acids: CATSRVGGSYNEQFF. DNA of the CDR3: TGTGCCACCAGCAGAGTAGGGGGCTCTTACAATGAGCAGTTCTTC.

The chain joins TRBV29-1 to TRBJ2-1; TRBD2 agrees at 7 bases. Unmatched junction bases numbered 7, after V lost 5 bases and J lost 0 bases. The germline CDR1 and CDR2 sequences are SQVTM and ANQGSEA. The CDR3 is 15 residues long. CDR3 in amino acids: CSVQLGGNSYNEQFF. The CDR3 bases are TGCAGCGTTCAACTGGGGGGGAACTCCTACAATGAGCAGTTCTTC.

This clone was seen once. The genes are TRBV11-2 and TRBJ2-1; 7 nucleotides match TRBD2. The CDR3 extends over 15 amino acids. Per germline, CDR1 SGHAT and CDR2 FQNNGV. The trim removed 1 base at V and 6 bases at J, leaving 6 bases unmatched. CDR3 in amino acids: CASSLVGLVRNEQFF. The CDR3 DNA reads as TGTGCCAGCAGCTTAGTTGGACTAGTGCGCAATGAGCAGTTCTTC.

J is TRBJ2-1 and V is TRBV14; D is perhaps TRBD2 (5 bases). V was pared by 7 bases and J by 8 bases, with 15 bases between. The CDR3 extends over 13 amino acids. Germline CDR1 is SGHDN and CDR2 is FVKESK. This CDR3 is CASTRTNSDEQFF. The CDR3 bases are TGTGCCAGCACCCGGACGAATAGCGATGAGCAGTTCTTC.

This clone is a singleton in its sample. The chain joins TRBV7-9 to TRBJ1-1, with 9 nucleotides matching TRBD1. The germline gives CDR1 SEHNR, CDR2 FQNEAQ (reference sequence). CDR3 size: 15 residues. V lost 1 base, J lost 3 bases, and 3 bases stayed unmatched. The CDR3 coding sequence is TGTGCCAGCAGCTTAGGTCGGACAGGGGACACTGAAGCTTTCTTT. Translated, it gives CASSLGRTGDTEAFF.

V and J are TRBV2 and TRBJ2-7; 11 bases map to TRBD1. CDR1 is SNHLY, CDR2 FYNNEI, per germline. This CDR3 region has 13 residues. V lost 7 bases, J lost 6 bases, and 5 bases stayed unmatched. CDR3 protein: CASKMDRGREQYF. DNA for the CDR3: TGTGCCAGCAAGATGGACAGGGGGCGCGAGCAGTACTTC.

The genes are TRBV27 and TRBJ2-7, with 8 bases aligning to TRBD1. Germline V CDR1 and CDR2: MNHEY, SMNVEV (reference sequence). V lost 5 bases, J lost 5 bases, and 8 bases stayed unmatched. The length of the CDR3 is 14 residues. This CDR3 reads CASSPRTGFDEQYF. As DNA, the CDR3 is TGTGCCAGCAGTCCGCGGACAGGGTTCGACGAGCAGTACTTC.

The chain recombines TRBV19 with TRBJ1-1; D is unresolved. The CDR3 runs to 13 residues. Germline lookup yields CDR1 LNHDA and CDR2 SQIVND (reference sequence). V lost 3 bases and J 4 bases, leaving 9 bases between the germline ends. The CDR3 DNA sequence: TGTGCCAGTAGTATGGTCTCAATCACTGAAGCTTTCTTT. Amino acids: CASSMVSITEAFF. Supplemented by reference TRBV19 and TRBJ1-1, the full variable domain reads DGGITQSPKYLFRKEGQNVTLSCEQNLNHDAMYWYRQDPGQGLRLIYYSQIVNDFQKGDIAEGYSVSREKKESFPLTVTSAQKNPTAFYLCASSMVSITEAFFGQGTRLTVV.

A few counts support this clone. J is TRBJ1-2 and V is TRBV5-4; D possibly corresponds to TRBD1 (5 bases). Germline V lookup: CDR1 SGHNT, CDR2 YYREEE (reference sequence). The CDR3 runs 13 residues. V was trimmed by 0 bases and J by 5 bases, leaving 8 bases between them. The DNA of the CDR3 is TGTGCCAGCAGCTTGGAGGGGCCGTATGGCTACACCTTC. Protein sequence: CASSLEGPYGYTF.

The chain joins TRBV6-1 to TRBJ2-3, with a tentative D call TRBD1 (5 bases). The CDR3 runs 15 residues. Germline V gene lookup returns CDR1 MNHNS and CDR2 SASEGT. V lost 4 bases and J lost 2, with 13 bases in between. CDR3: CASSVGRGYTDTQYF. The DNA for the CDR3 is TGTGCCAGCAGTGTAGGTAGGGGATACACAGATACGCAGTATTTT.